The 14 T cell receptor beta chains below were found in one sample sequenced in a study of healthy donors' naive CD4 and CD8 T cells. Each TCR library used 500 ng of total RNA and a linear amplification protocol. Each CDR3 protein is one row after TCRdb ran MiXCR on the reads. Of about 200,000 distinct CDR3 sequences in the sample, about 74% are singletons; the top ten hold about 2.3%. Sequencing used naive CD4+ and CD8+ T cells sorted from blood, pooled from several donors. Source of these receptors: a pool of human donors in good health; the sample pools cells from several healthy donors.

V gene TRBV6-5 combines with J gene TRBJ1-1; weak D call: TRBD1 (5 bases). Germline-derived CDR1 and CDR2 are MNHEY and SVGAGI. The CDR3 has 13 amino acids. Deletions cut 2 bases from V and 4 bases from J, with 8 bases between. In nucleotides, the CDR3 is TGTGCCAGCAGTTACGGGGCAGTCACTGAAGCTTTCTTT. Amino acids: CASSYGAVTEAFF.

CDR3 DNA: TGTGCCAGCGGGAGGGACTCCTACAATGAGCAGTTCTTC. Protein: CASGRDSYNEQFF. The V and J genes are TRBV27 and TRBJ2-1; TRBD2 matches 7 bases. The germline V gene has CDR1 MNHEY and CDR2 SMNVEV (reference sequence). This CDR3 comprises 13 residues. V was clipped by 8 bases and J by 0 bases; unmatched bases: 1.

The chain uses TRBV27 and TRBJ2-7, with 9 positions matching TRBD2. This CDR3 has 15 residues. Unmatched junction bases numbered 6, after V lost 3 bases and J lost 3 bases. Germline V gene data show CDR1 as MNHEY and CDR2 as SMNVEV (reference sequence). The CDR3, as DNA: TGTGCCAGCAGTTTGAGCCTAGCGGGAATCTACGAGCAGTACTTC. Protein sequence: CASSLSLAGIYEQYF.

The chain links TRBV10-3 to TRBJ1-1, with 9 positions matching TRBD1. J lost 4 bases, V lost 6 bases, and 12 bases had no gene match. The germline gives CDR1 ENHRY, CDR2 SYGVKD. This CDR3 has 16 amino acids. CDR3 residues: CAIRAGTGFMSTEAFF. Written as DNA, the CDR3 is TGTGCCATCAGAGCCGGGACAGGGTTTATGAGCACTGAAGCTTTCTTT.

V usage is TRBV6-2 or TRBV6-3 and J usage is TRBJ2-7, with D unclear. CDR3 size: 11 residues. V lost 7 bases, J lost 3 bases, and 7 bases lay in between. Germline V gives CDR1 MNHEY, CDR2 SVGEGT. CDR3 amino acids: CASKENYEQYF. CDR3 bases: TGTGCCAGCAAGGAAAACTACGAGCAGTACTTC.

A few counts support this clonotype. The chain recombines TRBV19 with TRBJ2-1, with a weak D call TRBD2 (5 bases). The CDR3 is 13 amino acids. Trimming stripped 8 bases from V and 7 bases from J, with 15 bases between. Germline values: CDR1 LNHDA, CDR2 SQIVND (reference sequence). Here the CDR3 reads CASARGFGNEQFF. The DNA of the CDR3 is TGTGCCAGTGCCCGGGGTTTTGGTAATGAGCAGTTCTTC.

The CDR3 nucleotides are TGTGCCAGCAGTCCGGAAGGGTGGACCGGGGAGCTGTTTTTT. It encodes CASSPEGWTGELFF. The chain recombines TRBV12-3 or TRBV12-4 with TRBJ2-2; D unresolved. The ends were cut back, 5 bases at V and 5 bases at J, with 12 bases in the middle. This CDR3 is 14 amino acids long.

The gene calls are TRBV11-2 and TRBJ2-1; 12 bases are a match to TRBD2. The CDR3 is 15 amino acids. Germline CDR1 and CDR2: SGHAT and FQNNGV. The J segment lost 3 bases and the V segment lost 5 bases, leaving 2 bases of the junction unmatched. This CDR3 is CASSRTSGDYNEQFF. CDR3 coding DNA: TGTGCCAGCAGCCGGACTAGCGGGGACTACAATGAGCAGTTCTTC.

This sequence joins TRBV5-1 and TRBJ2-3; D gene uncertain. Between the trimmed V and J ends, which lost 0 bases and 3 bases, there was a span of 11 bases. CDR1 and CDR2 from the germline V gene are SGHRS and YFSETQ. CDR3 length: 15 amino acids. CDR3: CASSLVVRKTDTQYF. The CDR3 DNA reads TGCGCCAGCAGCTTGGTCGTGCGGAAGACAGATACGCAGTATTTT.

In DNA, the CDR3 is TGTGCCAGCAGCTTAGGGGAGACCCGGAGTGAGCAGTTCTTC. As protein: CASSLGETRSEQFF. The chain links TRBV11-2 to TRBJ2-1; D may be TRBD2 (5 bases). The CDR3 runs to 14 residues. Trimming left V 1 base short and J 9 bases short, with 13 bases between. Germline V gene data show CDR1 as SGHAT and CDR2 as FQNNGV.

V gene TRBV18 combines with J gene TRBJ2-4; D may correspond to TRBD1 or TRBD2 (5 bases each). V was pared by 0 bases and J by 0 bases, with 12 bases between. The germline V gene encodes CDR1 KGHSH and CDR2 LQKENI. This CDR3 region has 17 residues. This chain's CDR3 is CASSPPNRDLAKNIQYF. The CDR3 nucleotides read TGTGCCAGCTCACCACCGAATCGGGACCTAGCCAAAAACATTCAGTACTTC.

This clonotype was seen more than once but under ten times. The chain uses TRBV29-1 and TRBJ2-6; a weak D match, TRBD2 (7 bases). The CDR3 has 16 residues. V lost 4 bases and J lost 0, with 13 bases in between. CDR1 and CDR2 (germline): SQVTM, ANQGSEA. The CDR3 protein is CSVGNRDYSGANVLTF. As DNA, the CDR3 is TGCAGCGTTGGAAACAGGGACTACTCTGGGGCCAACGTCCTGACTTTC. Full variable domain (missing parts from reference TRBV29-1 and TRBJ2-6): SAVISQKPSRDICQRGTSLTIQCQVDSQVTMMFWYRQQPGQSLTLIATANQGSEATYESGFVIDKFPISRPNLTFSTLTVSNMSPEDSSIYLCSVGNRDYSGANVLTFGAGSRLTVL.

The chain joins TRBV2 to TRBJ2-3; D possibly corresponds to TRBD1 (5 bases). The CDR3 loop spans 13 amino acids. Trimming shortened V by 8 bases and J by 4 bases, and 13 bases separated the two germline ends. Germline V lookup: CDR1 SNHLY, CDR2 FYNNEI. For the CDR3, the DNA is TGTGCCAGCTCCCGCGTGGGGCCAGATACGCAGTATTTT. Amino acid sequence: CASSRVGPDTQYF.

This clonotype was recorded only once. The V and J genes are TRBV27 and TRBJ2-2, with D hard to call. Per the germline V gene, CDR1 is MNHEY and CDR2 is SMNVEV (reference sequence). Trimming removed 0 bases from V and 7 bases from J, with 6 bases in between. The CDR3 is 13 residues long. CDR3 coding DNA: TGTGCCAGCAGTTTATCGAAGGTCGGGGAGCTGTTTTTT. Encoded protein: CASSLSKVGELFF.